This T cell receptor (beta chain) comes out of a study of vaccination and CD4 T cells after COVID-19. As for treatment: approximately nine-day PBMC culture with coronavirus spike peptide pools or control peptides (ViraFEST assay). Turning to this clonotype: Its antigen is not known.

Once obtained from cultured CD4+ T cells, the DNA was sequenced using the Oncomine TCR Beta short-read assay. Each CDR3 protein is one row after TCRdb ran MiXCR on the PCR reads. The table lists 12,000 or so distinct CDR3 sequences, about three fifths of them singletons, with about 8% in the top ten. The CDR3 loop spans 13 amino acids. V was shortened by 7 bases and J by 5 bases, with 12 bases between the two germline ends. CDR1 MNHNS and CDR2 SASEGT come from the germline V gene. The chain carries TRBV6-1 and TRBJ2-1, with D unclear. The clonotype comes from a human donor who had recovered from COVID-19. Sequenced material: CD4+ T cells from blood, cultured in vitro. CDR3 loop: CASTRGRHNEQFF. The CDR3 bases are TGTGCCAGCACTCGAGGTCGCCACAATGAGCAGTTCTTC.